The 32 T cell receptor beta chains presented below share a single source sample, sequenced in a study of CD8 T cells in Susac syndrome. After extraction with the RNeasy kit, roughly 0.5 to 1 ug of the RNA was reverse transcribed using random hexamers. Each CDR3 protein gets one entry after TCRdb re-called the immunoSEQ multiplex PCR reads with MiXCR. The sample has about 150,000 distinct CDR3 sequences; 85% to 95% are singletons. Sequenced input: CD8+ T cells from PBMCs. The origin of the receptors is a human donor with multiple sclerosis.

The chain has TRBV29-1 and TRBJ2-3; D perhaps matches TRBD2 (6 bases). Trimming shortened V by 4 bases and J by 11 bases, and 10 bases separated the two germline ends. This CDR3 is 10 amino acids long. CDR1 is SQVTM and CDR2 is ANQGSEA in the germline V gene. CDR3 amino acids: CSVGAGGQYF. Written as DNA, the CDR3 is TGCAGCGTTGGAGCCGGGGGGCAGTATTTT.

The chain uses TRBV7-9 and TRBJ2-3; possible D gene TRBD2, 5 bases. The CDR3 is 12 amino acids. V lost 8 bases and J lost 3, with 9 bases in between. Germline CDR1 SEHNR, CDR2 FQNEAQ (reference sequence). CDR3 DNA: TGTGCCAGCTCCCGAGGGACAGATACGCAGTATTTT. It codes for CASSRGTDTQYF.

This clonotype was seen once. The CDR3 loop is CASSPGGRQPQHF. The CDR3 nucleotides are TGTGCCAGCAGTCCAGGGGGCAGGCAGCCCCAGCATTTT. The chain couples TRBV27 to TRBJ1-5; 8 nucleotides agree with TRBD1. Trimming cost V 5 bases and J 7 bases; bases outside gene matches: 4. Germline CDR1 MNHEY, CDR2 SMNVEV (reference sequence). The CDR3 runs 13 residues.

This rearrangement joins TRBV27 to TRBJ2-2; D gene uncertain. There are 13 residues in the CDR3. CDR1 is MNHEY and CDR2 is SMNVEV in the germline V gene (reference sequence). V was shortened by 4 bases and J by 7 bases, with 10 bases between the two germline ends. Here the CDR3 reads CASSSPLRGELFF. The CDR3 coding sequence is TGTGCCAGCAGTTCCCCCCTTCGCGGGGAGCTGTTTTTT.

The rearrangement uses TRBV20-1 and TRBJ1-5, with 7 bases aligning to TRBD1. The CDR3 loop spans 15 amino acids. J gave up 4 bases and V 3 bases, and 9 bases lay outside the gene matches. Germline CDR1 reads DFQATT; CDR2 reads SNEGSKA (reference sequence). In DNA form, the CDR3 reads TGCAGTGCTAGCGACCCGACAGGGATTAATCAGCCCCAGCATTTT. Protein product: CSASDPTGINQPQHF.

This chain uses TRBV7-9 with TRBJ1-1, with D unresolved. V lost 1 base to trimming and J lost 6 bases, with 6 bases between them. CDR3 length: 12 residues. Germline values: CDR1 SEHNR, CDR2 FQNEAQ (reference sequence). Here the CDR3 DNA reads TGTGCCAGCAGCTTAGGGTCCCCTGAAGCTTTCTTT. As protein: CASSLGSPEAFF. The variable domain in full, with the rest retrieved from reference TRBV7-9 and TRBJ1-1, is DTGVSQNPRHKITKRGQNVTFRCDPISEHNRLYWYRQTLGQGPEFLTYFQNEAQLEKSRLLSDRFSAERPKGSFSTLEIQRTEQGDSAMYLCASSLGSPEAFFGQGTRLTVV.

The rearrangement joins TRBV7-8 to TRBJ2-1; TRBD2 agrees at 14 bases. The CDR3 contains 18 residues. The V gene end was trimmed by 5 bases and the J gene end by 5 bases; junction bases not matched to a gene: 11. Germline V gives CDR1 SGHVS, CDR2 FQNEAQ. Written as DNA, the CDR3 is TGTGCCAGCAGCACCAGACTAGCGGGGGGGCTCTCTGACAATGAGCAGTTCTTC. As protein: CASSTRLAGGLSDNEQFF.

The rearrangement joins TRBV28 to TRBJ2-3; the D gene could be TRBD1 or TRBD2 (5 bases each). The CDR3 has 16 residues. Trimming pared 2 bases from V and 0 bases from J, leaving 12 bases between. CDR1 and CDR2 from the germline V gene are MDHEN and SYDVKM. The CDR3 nucleotides read TGTGCCAGCAGTTTAGGTTTATGGGACAGCACAGATACGCAGTATTTT. Protein: CASSLGLWDSTDTQYF.

This clonotype appeared once. The rearrangement links TRBV20-1 to TRBJ2-5; weak D call: TRBD2 (6 bases). Germline assignment: CDR1 DFQATT and CDR2 SNEGSKA (reference sequence). V dropped 5 bases and J dropped 4 bases, with 17 bases sitting between them. This CDR3 is 14 amino acids long. Written as DNA, the CDR3 is TGCAGTGCTTTCCAGGGAGGCTGGGGAGAGACCCAGTACTTC. Encoded protein: CSAFQGGWGETQYF.

The rearrangement joins TRBV7-9 to TRBJ1-2, with TRBD1 as a possible D gene (5 bases). The germline V gene has CDR1 SEHNR and CDR2 FQNEAQ (reference sequence). CDR3 length: 14 amino acids. V lost 5 bases and J 1 base, leaving 11 bases between the germline ends. The CDR3 DNA sequence: TGTGCCAGCAGCCTCGACAGAGTTAACTATGGCTACACCTTC. Amino acids: CASSLDRVNYGYTF.

This clonotype occurred once. This chain links TRBV20-1 with TRBJ2-7; 11 bases map to TRBD1. Germline assignment: CDR1 DFQATT and CDR2 SNEGSKA (reference sequence). This CDR3 has 16 residues. V was pared by 3 bases and J by 2 bases, with 9 bases of the junction left unmatched. This chain's CDR3 is CSASEDRGRGAYEQYF. CDR3 in DNA: TGCAGTGCTAGCGAGGACAGGGGGCGAGGAGCCTACGAGCAGTACTTC.

The V call is TRBV14, the J call TRBJ2-7, with 7 bases aligning to TRBD1. Germline V CDR1 and CDR2: SGHDN, FVKESK. The V and J ends lost 5 bases and 3 bases, in that order; junction bases with no gene match: 10. This CDR3 contains 15 residues. The CDR3 is CASSELRTGDYEQYF. CDR3 nucleotide sequence: TGTGCCAGCAGCGAACTGAGGACAGGAGACTACGAGCAGTACTTC.

The table lists this clonotype with a count of one. The V gene is TRBV16, the J gene TRBJ1-6; no firm D call. The V gene lost 6 bases and the J gene lost 7 bases, with 13 bases spanning the gap. There are 14 residues in the CDR3. Germline assignment: CDR1 KGHSY and CDR2 FQNENV. CDR3 coding DNA: TGTGCCAGCAGTCAACCTGGTGGGAATTCACCCCTCCACTTT. Amino acid sequence: CASSQPGGNSPLHF.

DNA for the CDR3: TGCAGCGCCTCGGGTGTCTATGGCTACACCTTC. Encoded protein: CSASGVYGYTF. This chain uses TRBV29-1 with TRBJ1-2; no clear D. Trimming shortened V by 7 bases and J by 4 bases, and 10 bases separated the two germline ends. The CDR3 has 11 residues. The V gene's germline CDR1 is SQVTM and CDR2 ANQGSEA.

The gene calls are TRBV9 and TRBJ2-1, with D perhaps matching TRBD1 or TRBD2 (6 bases each). With 5 bases removed from V and 6 bases from J, the gap between germline ends came to 18 bases. Germline V gives CDR1 SGDLS, CDR2 YYNGEE. This CDR3 spans 15 amino acids. This chain's CDR3 is CASSLRPGAGNEQFF. The CDR3, as DNA: TGTGCCAGCAGTCTGCGGCCGGGGGCAGGCAATGAGCAGTTCTTC.

The chain links TRBV29-1 to TRBJ2-7, with D possibly matching TRBD1 (6 bases). With 7 bases removed from V and 2 bases from J, the gap between germline ends came to 12 bases. This CDR3 has 12 amino acids. From germline, CDR1 is SQVTM and CDR2 ANQGSEA. The CDR3 DNA is TGCAGCGCTGGGGGCAGACCCTACGAGCAGTACTTC. It specifies CSAGGRPYEQYF.

This clonotype has a single count. The genes are TRBV29-1 and TRBJ1-1; D gene uncertain. There are 10 residues in the CDR3. The germline gives CDR1 SQVTM, CDR2 ANQGSEA. Trimming took 7 bases from V and 6 from J, leaving 9 bases between them. For the CDR3, the DNA is TGCAGCGCCTCCCAGGCTGAAGCTTTCTTT. This sequence encodes CSASQAEAFF. Looking up the rest from reference TRBV29-1 and TRBJ1-1 gives the full variable domain: SAVISQKPSRDICQRGTSLTIQCQVDSQVTMMFWYRQQPGQSLTLIATANQGSEATYESGFVIDKFPISRPNLTFSTLTVSNMSPEDSSIYLCSASQAEAFFGQGTRLTVV.

The chain employs TRBV7-6 and TRBJ2-3; D unresolved. The CDR3 length is 17 residues. Germline-derived CDR1 and CDR2 are SGHVS and FNYEAQ. Trimming took 2 bases from V and 0 from J, leaving 15 bases between them. This CDR3 reads CASSLWVTETSTDTQYF. CDR3 DNA sequence: TGTGCCAGCAGCTTATGGGTGACTGAGACTAGCACAGATACGCAGTATTTT.

This chain connects TRBV13 to TRBJ1-1; 7 positions agree with TRBD1. V gave up 5 bases and J gave up 4 bases; unmatched junction bases: 7. Germline assignment: CDR1 PRHDT and CDR2 FYEKMQ (reference sequence). This CDR3 is 14 amino acids long. The CDR3 here is CASSPTGFSTEAFF. The CDR3 bases are TGTGCCAGCAGCCCGACAGGGTTCAGCACTGAAGCTTTCTTT. The variable domain in full, completed from reference TRBV13 and TRBJ1-1, reads AAGVIQSPRHLIKEKRETATLKCYPIPRHDTVYWYQQGPGQDPQFLISFYEKMQSDKGSIPDRFSAQQFSDYHSELNMSSLELGDSALYFCASSPTGFSTEAFFGQGTRLTVV.

This chain uses TRBV20-1 with TRBJ1-1, with 7 bases matching TRBD1. The CDR3 is 13 amino acids. In germline, CDR1 is DFQATT, CDR2 SNEGSKA (reference sequence). V was clipped by 3 bases and J by 7 bases; unmatched bases: 8. CDR3 region: CSARARGRVEAFF. The CDR3 region has the DNA TGCAGTGCTAGGGCTAGGGGGCGGGTTGAAGCTTTCTTT.

The chain links TRBV20-1 to TRBJ2-5; 7 bases map to TRBD2. CDR3 length: 13 residues. V lost 7 bases and J lost 3; bases outside the gene matches: 8. The germline CDR1 and CDR2 sequences are DFQATT and SNEGSKA (reference sequence). The chain's CDR3 is CSERGTSEETQYF. The CDR3 DNA reads as TGCAGTGAAAGGGGAACTAGCGAAGAGACCCAGTACTTC.

The chain couples TRBV2 to TRBJ2-5; 7 nucleotides agree with TRBD2. The CDR3 loop spans 13 amino acids. CDR1 and CDR2 (germline): SNHLY, FYNNEI. Unmatched junction bases numbered 4, after V lost 4 bases and J lost 5 bases. The CDR3 spells CASSVTAGETQYF. Here the CDR3 DNA reads TGTGCCAGCAGTGTAACAGCGGGGGAGACCCAGTACTTC. Complete variable domain (other parts from reference TRBV2 and TRBJ2-5): EPEVTQTPSHQVTQMGQEVILRCVPISNHLYFYWYRQILGQKVEFLVSFYNNEISEKSEIFDDQFSVERPDGSNFTLKIRSTKLEDSAMYFCASSVTAGETQYFGPGTRLLVL.

The chain carries TRBV9 and TRBJ2-1; no clear D. The germline CDR1 and CDR2 sequences are SGDLS and YYNGEE. V shed 4 bases and J shed 5 bases, with 7 bases lying between them. This CDR3 is built from 12 residues. The CDR3 region is CASSPQNNEQFF. In DNA form, the CDR3 reads TGTGCCAGCAGCCCCCAAAACAATGAGCAGTTCTTC.

This clonotype has only one observation. The gene calls are TRBV24-1 and TRBJ2-7; 11 bases match TRBD1. The CDR3 is made up of 16 amino acids. In germline, CDR1 is KGHDR, CDR2 SFDVKD. V trimming: 2 bases; J trimming: 0 bases; junction bases outside the gene matches: 2. CDR3 coding DNA: TGTGCCACCAGTGATTCCGGGACAGGGGGCTCCTACGAGCAGTACTTC. Translation: CATSDSGTGGSYEQYF.

This clonotype was seen a single time. This chain joins TRBV30 and TRBJ2-7; possibly TRBD1 for D (6 bases). This CDR3 has 14 residues. The germline V and J ends were trimmed by 0 bases and 6 bases, with 15 bases remaining between them. CDR1 is GTSNPN and CDR2 is SVGIG in the germline V gene (reference sequence). The CDR3 DNA reads as TGTGCCTGGAGTGTATCAGGTGAAGGGGGCGAGCAGTACTTC. Translation: CAWSVSGEGGEQYF.

The J gene is TRBJ2-7, the V gene TRBV9; D remains ambiguous. V was cut by 4 bases and J by 0 bases, with 14 bases left in between. This CDR3 comprises 15 residues. Germline CDR1 SGDLS, CDR2 YYNGEE. CDR3 sequence (DNA): TGTGCCAGCAGCTTGAGTTCCTCGAGCTCCTACGAGCAGTACTTC. It translates to CASSLSSSSSYEQYF.

The chain employs TRBV29-1 and TRBJ1-2; perhaps TRBD1 as D (5 bases). The CDR3 totals 16 residues. Per the germline V gene, CDR1 is SQVTM and CDR2 is ANQGSEA. The CDR3 protein is CTTGPGLSGTPYGYTF. In DNA, the CDR3 is TGCACCACTGGGCCAGGGCTTTCGGGAACCCCCTATGGCTACACCTTC.

The rearrangement joins TRBV4-2 to TRBJ2-6; no firm D call. CDR1 and CDR2 from the germline V gene are LGHNA and YNFKEQ. This CDR3 comprises 16 residues. The germline V and J ends were trimmed by 2 bases and 0 bases, with 8 bases remaining between them. CDR3 amino acids: CASSQNVNSGANVLTF. DNA of the CDR3: TGTGCCAGCAGCCAAAATGTGAACTCTGGGGCCAACGTCCTGACTTTC.

The chain joins TRBV18 to TRBJ2-1; TRBD2 might be the D (6 bases). Germline assignment: CDR1 KGHSH and CDR2 LQKENI. There are 13 residues in the CDR3. V gave up 4 bases and J gave up 6 bases, with 10 bases separating them. CDR3 amino acids: CASSLGGANEQFF. The DNA of the CDR3 is TGTGCCAGCTCACTAGGAGGGGCCAATGAGCAGTTCTTC.

The rearrangement joins TRBV7-9 to TRBJ2-1; D is possibly TRBD1 (5 bases). The CDR3 has 12 amino acids. Germline values: CDR1 SEHNR, CDR2 FQNEAQ (reference sequence). The V end lost 4 bases, the J end lost 5 bases, and 6 bases lay between the germline ends. The CDR3 region has the DNA TGTGCCAGCAGCTCACAGGACAATGAGCAGTTCTTC. It translates to CASSSQDNEQFF.

This clonotype has only one observation. This chain uses TRBV6-4 with TRBJ2-6; the match to TRBD2 covers 11 bases. The CDR3 loop spans 17 amino acids. Germline-derived CDR1 and CDR2 are MRHNA and SNTAGT. The V segment lost 2 bases and the J segment 0 bases; nucleotides outside the gene matches: 0. The CDR3 DNA is TGTGCCAGCAGTGACGGGACTAGCGGCTCTGGGGCCAACGTCCTGACTTTC. The encoded protein is CASSDGTSGSGANVLTF.

J is TRBJ2-1 and V is TRBV7-9; D is unresolved. Germline loops: CDR1 SEHNR, CDR2 FQNEAQ (reference sequence). The CDR3 length is 12 residues. Trimming removed 5 bases from V and 8 bases from J, with 10 bases in between. The chain's CDR3 is CASSPTLDEQFF. In DNA, the CDR3 is TGTGCCAGCAGCCCGACCCTGGATGAGCAGTTCTTC.